This T cell receptor (beta chain) came from a study of blood T cells in healthy people across ages. In its sample, this clonotype was seen once. Its antigen is currently unknown. Study-wide findings and caveats: Diversity was estimated from one million T cells, and these estimates were considered underestimates.

This CDR3 has 14 amino acids. Trimming stripped 3 bases from V and 9 bases from J, with 12 bases between. A sample-barcoded 5' primer and a J-beta primer mix were used in a second PCR of roughly 7 to 12 cycles. TCRdb reprocessed the 5' RACE reads with MiXCR, giving one entry per CDR3 protein. The sample has 1.5 million to 1.8 million distinct CDR3 sequences; roughly two fifths are singletons. Sequenced sample: blood. This receptor was taken from a woman under 30 in good health. The J gene is TRBJ1-6, the V gene TRBV12-3 or TRBV12-4; D perhaps matches TRBD1 (5 bases). In nucleotides, the CDR3 is TGTGCCAGCAGTTTGGGCGGGGGATTTTCACCCCTCCACTTT. Translation gives CASSLGGGFSPLHF.